The rows below give T cell receptor beta chains drawn from one sample of a study of blood T cell repertoires in COVID-19. Only in-frame clones appear in the TCRdb table, and some are missing; sequencing was by immunoSEQ multiplex PCR. Among 300,000 to 400,000 clones listed, roughly 87% were seen once. Sequencing was done on a sample of PBMCs or T cells enriched from blood (not recorded which). Receptor source: a woman aged 30 to 39 who had recovered from COVID-19. The CDR3 runs from the conserved cysteine through the conserved F or W. Fields, in order: D gene, clone size, J gene, V gene, CDR3 protein, CDR3 DNA. The D gene is left open where the match is weak. Expanded clones are given a class, and other clones once, few, many or no size at all.

d_gene: .; abundance: .; j_gene: TRBJ1-5; v_gene: TRBV27; CDR3aa: CASSTGNQPQHF; CDR3nt: TGTGCCAGTAGTACAGGGAATCAGCCCCAGCATTTT
d_gene: .; abundance: .; j_gene: TRBJ2-3; v_gene: TRBV6-1; CDR3aa: CASSEGHTDTQYF; CDR3nt: TGTGCCAGCAGTGAAGGTCACACAGATACGCAGTATTTT
d_gene: .; abundance: .; j_gene: TRBJ1-2; v_gene: TRBV6-1; CDR3aa: CASSEGTYNYGYTF; CDR3nt: TGTGCCAGCAGTGAAGGGACATATAACTATGGCTACACCTTC
d_gene: .; abundance: .; j_gene: TRBJ2-2; v_gene: TRBV12-3/TRBV12-4; CDR3aa: CASSLGGTGELFF; CDR3nt: TGTGCCAGCAGTTTGGGGGGTACCGGGGAGCTGTTTTTT
d_gene: .; abundance: .; j_gene: TRBJ1-2; v_gene: TRBV7-9; CDR3aa: CASSEKGLGYGYTF; CDR3nt: TGTGCCAGCAGCGAAAAAGGACTAGGGTATGGCTACACCTTC
d_gene: .; abundance: .; j_gene: TRBJ2-6; v_gene: TRBV19; CDR3aa: CASNTATSGANVLTF; CDR3nt: TGTGCCAGTAACACAGCTACCTCTGGGGCCAACGTCCTGACTTTC
d_gene: .; abundance: .; j_gene: TRBJ2-7; v_gene: TRBV30; CDR3aa: CAWGSGVSPYEQYF; CDR3nt: TGTGCCTGGGGATCAGGGGTTTCTCCCTACGAGCAGTACTTC
d_gene: TRBD2; abundance: .; j_gene: TRBJ2-3; v_gene: TRBV2; CDR3aa: CASRDTSGAPTDTQYF; CDR3nt: TGTGCCAGCAGGGATACTAGCGGGGCCCCCACAGATACGCAGTATTTT
d_gene: .; abundance: .; j_gene: TRBJ2-7; v_gene: TRBV5-1; CDR3aa: CASSPSLGGASYEQYF; CDR3nt: TGCGCCAGCAGCCCCTCTTTGGGGGGGGCGTCCTACGAGCAGTACTTC
d_gene: TRBD1; abundance: .; j_gene: TRBJ1-4; v_gene: TRBV19; CDR3aa: CASRTTGGAPNEKLFF; CDR3nt: TGTGCCAGTAGAACCACAGGGGGCGCCCCTAATGAAAAACTGTTTTTT
d_gene: .; abundance: .; j_gene: TRBJ1-3; v_gene: TRBV7-2; CDR3aa: CASSLDVRRGSGNTIYF; CDR3nt: TGTGCCAGCAGCTTAGACGTCAGACGGGGCTCTGGAAACACCATATATTTT
d_gene: TRBD1; abundance: once; j_gene: TRBJ2-2; v_gene: TRBV14; CDR3aa: CASSPGTAAGRELFF; CDR3nt: TGTGCCAGCAGCCCCGGGACAGCGGCTGGGCGGGAGCTGTTTTTT
d_gene: TRBD1; abundance: .; j_gene: TRBJ1-2; v_gene: TRBV9; CDR3aa: CASSATGSDYGYTF; CDR3nt: TGTGCCAGCAGCGCGACAGGGTCGGACTATGGCTACACCTTC
d_gene: .; abundance: .; j_gene: TRBJ2-3; v_gene: TRBV2; CDR3aa: CASSELPSGLGTSTDTQYF; CDR3nt: TGTGCCAGCAGTGAACTGCCCAGCGGGTTAGGAACTAGCACAGATACGCAGTATTTT
d_gene: TRBD1; abundance: once; j_gene: TRBJ2-5; v_gene: TRBV5-6; CDR3aa: CASSSNRGRLRETQYF; CDR3nt: TGTGCCAGCAGCTCGAATAGGGGGCGGTTGAGGGAGACCCAGTACTTC
d_gene: .; abundance: .; j_gene: TRBJ2-2; v_gene: TRBV27; CDR3aa: CASRRFGGQNTGELFF; CDR3nt: TGTGCCAGCAGGCGGTTTGGGGGCCAGAACACCGGGGAGCTGTTTTTT
d_gene: .; abundance: .; j_gene: TRBJ2-1; v_gene: TRBV4-3; CDR3aa: CASSQDGGTGVYNEQFF; CDR3nt: TGCGCCAGCAGCCAAGATGGTGGGACGGGAGTATACAATGAGCAGTTCTTC
d_gene: TRBD1; abundance: .; j_gene: TRBJ2-1; v_gene: TRBV29-1; CDR3aa: CSVPGTGTFNEQFF; CDR3nt: TGCAGCGTTCCCGGGACAGGCACCTTCAATGAGCAGTTCTTC
d_gene: .; abundance: .; j_gene: TRBJ1-4; v_gene: TRBV19; CDR3aa: CASTKGHNEKLFF; CDR3nt: TGTGCCAGTACAAAGGGACATAATGAAAAACTGTTTTTT
d_gene: .; abundance: .; j_gene: TRBJ1-2; v_gene: TRBV4-1; CDR3aa: CASSQDLGDGYTF; CDR3nt: TGCGCCAGCAGCCAAGACCTTGGAGATGGCTACACCTTC
d_gene: .; abundance: .; j_gene: TRBJ2-5; v_gene: TRBV19; CDR3aa: CASREPPGTPQETQYF; CDR3nt: TGTGCCAGTAGAGAACCGCCGGGGACACCACAAGAGACCCAGTACTTC
d_gene: .; abundance: once; j_gene: TRBJ1-2; v_gene: TRBV19; CDR3aa: CASNEQSNLYGYTF; CDR3nt: TGTGCCAGTAATGAGCAAAGTAACCTCTATGGCTACACCTTC
d_gene: .; abundance: .; j_gene: TRBJ1-3; v_gene: TRBV19; CDR3aa: CASSILGSWNSGNTIYF; CDR3nt: TGTGCCAGTAGTATATTGGGCAGTTGGAACTCTGGAAACACCATATATTTT